This TCR beta chain was sequenced during a study of blood T cell repertoires in COVID-19. Study details: Researchers got acute and convalescent COVID-19 samples from the United States, Italy and Spain. PBMCs, B-cell-depleted T cells, or T cells provided the cDNA or gDNA that made up the material.

After removal of 4 bases from V and 2 bases from J, the junction contained 5 bases not matched to a gene. The CDR3 covers 14 residues. CDR1 and CDR2 (germline): PRHDT, FYEKMQ (reference sequence). In the study's own analysis: From reference gene primer amplification, estimates of nucleated cell counts were derived. Measured with immunoSEQ multiplex PCR; TCRdb has only the in-frame clones, and not every one. Clone size and V and J calls were adopted from that table, with D and trimming inferred from the DNA. Here the sample spans some 110,000 clones, approximately 85% being singletons. V gene TRBV13 combines with J gene TRBJ2-7; 7 bases align to TRBD1. This clonotype was sampled from a man aged 45 to 65 with acute or convalescent COVID-19. Sequenced: peripheral blood. CDR3 DNA sequence: TGTGCCAGCAGCTCTGGGACAGAAACCTACGAGCAGTACTTC. Translating it yields CASSSGTETYEQYF. The full variable domain, with the rest looked up from reference TRBV13 and TRBJ2-7, is AAGVIQSPRHLIKEKRETATLKCYPIPRHDTVYWYQQGPGQDPQFLISFYEKMQSDKGSIPDRFSAQQFSDYHSELNMSSLELGDSALYFCASSSGTETYEQYFGPGTRLTVT.